This TCR beta chain originates from a study of cytomegalovirus exposure and HLA in healthy donors. CDR3 length equals 11 residues. V was trimmed by 5 bases and J by 5 bases, leaving 6 bases between them. The germline V gene has CDR1 ENHRY and CDR2 SYGVKD. Produced via immunoSEQ multiplex PCR; TCRdb's table is partial and in-frame only. The sample lists over 110,000 clones, just under 85% occurring once. The receptor was derived from a woman in her twenties or thirties in good health and CMV-seronegative. The J gene is TRBJ1-2, the V gene TRBV10-3; maybe TRBD1 (6 bases). Sequencing was carried out using PBMCs. The DNA of the CDR3 is TGTGCCATCAGTACAGGGTATGGCTACACCTTC. Translation: CAISTGYGYTF.